Each of the 28 T cell receptor beta chains below was sequenced from the same sample in a study of radiation and T cells in renal cell carcinoma. Repertoires were generated with immunoSEQ multiplex PCR, while TCRdb's copy carries only in-frame clones and drops some. The sample has some 50,000 clones; around 83% are singletons. Regarding time point: baseline pretreatment blood. Treatment described: 15 Gy SBRT to primary tumor, nephrectomy 4 weeks later. Sequenced here: blood, sampled from a patient whose treatment included radiotherapy and nephrectomy. The receptors here all came from a woman in her 70s with renal cell carcinoma.

This clone was recorded only once. The CDR3 spells CASSLWDSSYEQYF. The CDR3 DNA is TGTGCCAGCAGCTTATGGGACAGCTCCTACGAGCAGTACTTC. The J gene is TRBJ2-7, the V gene TRBV7-8; 7 nucleotides agree with TRBD1. The junction had 1 base not matched to a gene; V was cut back by 2 bases and J by 0 bases. The CDR3 covers 14 residues. From germline, CDR1 is SGHVS and CDR2 FQNEAQ.

The gene calls are TRBV6-5 and TRBJ1-3; perhaps TRBD1 as D (6 bases). Germline CDR1 MNHEY, CDR2 SVGAGI. CDR3 size: 16 residues. With 4 bases removed from V and 0 bases from J, the gap between germline ends came to 13 bases. CDR3 sequence (DNA): TGTGCCAGCAGTTTAGGAGGACAGCTCTCTGGAAACACCATATATTTT. The encoded protein is CASSLGGQLSGNTIYF.

The genes are TRBV10-3 and TRBJ2-1, with TRBD2 matching 8 bases. This CDR3 is built from 15 residues. Trimming took 4 bases from V and 4 from J; bases not matched to a gene: 6. The germline V gene has CDR1 ENHRY and CDR2 SYGVKD. CDR3 amino acids: CAISGSSGPYNEQFF. The CDR3 region has the DNA TGTGCCATCAGTGGTTCTAGCGGGCCTTACAATGAGCAGTTCTTC.

The J gene is TRBJ2-7, the V gene TRBV5-1; 8 positions agree with TRBD1. Trimming removed 4 bases from V and 6 bases from J; junction bases left unmatched: 3. Germline V gene data show CDR1 as SGHRS and CDR2 as YFSETQ. CDR3 length: 12 amino acids. The CDR3 sequence: CASSQDRVEQYF. The CDR3 DNA is TGCGCCAGCAGCCAGGACAGGGTCGAGCAGTACTTC.

The rearrangement uses TRBV7-2 and TRBJ1-1; tentative D call: TRBD1 (5 bases). CDR1 and CDR2 from the germline V gene are SGHTA and FQGNSA. The CDR3 covers 14 residues. The V gene lost 4 bases and the J gene lost 1 base, with 10 bases spanning the gap. CDR3 bases: TGTGCCAGCAGCTCAGCGCAGGGGAACACTGAAGCTTTCTTT. Amino acids: CASSSAQGNTEAFF.

The chain links TRBV7-9 to TRBJ2-1; 9 bases match TRBD2. CDR1 and CDR2 from the germline V gene are SEHNR and FQNEAQ (reference sequence). V dropped 4 bases and J dropped 9; count of bases not matched to a gene: 4. The CDR3 contains 13 residues. The CDR3 sequence is CASSSGLAIEQFF. For the CDR3, the DNA is TGTGCCAGCAGCTCCGGACTAGCGATTGAGCAGTTCTTC.

V is TRBV20-1 and J is TRBJ2-7; D remains ambiguous. The V gene's germline CDR1 is DFQATT and CDR2 SNEGSKA (reference sequence). CDR3 size: 10 residues. Trimming stripped 6 bases from V and 7 bases from J, with 10 bases between. The CDR3: CSAAIGEQYF. The DNA of the CDR3 is TGCAGTGCCGCGATTGGAGAGCAGTACTTC.

V is TRBV4-3 and J is TRBJ2-3; 7 positions agree with TRBD2. Germline lookup yields CDR1 LGHNA and CDR2 YSLEER. V shed 0 bases, J shed 7 bases, and the junction held 10 bases outside the gene matches. The CDR3 covers 16 residues. The CDR3 spells CASSQDLGGRGYTQYF. DNA of the CDR3: TGCGCCAGCAGCCAAGATTTGGGCGGGAGAGGATATACGCAGTATTTT.

This clone appeared a few times. The J gene is TRBJ2-7, the V gene TRBV11-2; D is possibly TRBD2 (5 bases). The CDR3 covers 16 residues. Germline lookup yields CDR1 SGHAT and CDR2 FQNNGV. Trimming pared 2 bases from V and 3 bases from J, leaving 17 bases between. In DNA form, the CDR3 reads TGTGCCAGCAGCTTATTTCGTGGGAGAGAATACTACGAGCAGTACTTC. Residues: CASSLFRGREYYEQYF.

The gene calls are TRBV7-9 and TRBJ2-7; D may correspond to TRBD1 or TRBD2 (5 bases each). Germline CDR1 and CDR2: SEHNR and FQNEAQ (reference sequence). Between the trimmed V and J ends, which lost 5 bases and 0 bases, there was a span of 11 bases. This CDR3 region has 14 residues. The CDR3 nucleotides are TGTGCCAGCAGCCCGGGGCGTTTCTCCTACGAGCAGTACTTC. Translating gives CASSPGRFSYEQYF.

The chain employs TRBV5-1 and TRBJ1-1; the match to TRBD1 covers 12 bases. The trim removed 0 bases at V and 2 bases at J, leaving 5 bases unmatched. This CDR3 spans 17 amino acids. The germline V gene has CDR1 SGHRS and CDR2 YFSETQ. The CDR3 reads CASSLAGTGGPNTEAFF. Written as DNA, the CDR3 is TGCGCCAGCAGCTTGGCCGGGACAGGGGGCCCCAACACTGAAGCTTTCTTT.

The gene calls are TRBV5-5 and TRBJ2-1; D is uncertain. Germline V gene lookup returns CDR1 SGHKS and CDR2 YYEKEE (reference sequence). V lost 4 bases to trimming and J lost 4 bases, with 9 bases between them. The CDR3 extends over 13 amino acids. The CDR3 bases are TGTGCCAGCAGCCCAGGACGGTACAATGAGCAGTTCTTC. Its translation is CASSPGRYNEQFF.

This chain uses TRBV10-3 with TRBJ1-2, with 7 positions matching TRBD1. The V segment lost 8 bases and the J segment 3 bases; nucleotides outside the gene matches: 0. Germline CDR1 reads ENHRY; CDR2 reads SYGVKD. CDR3 size: 11 residues. The CDR3 here is CAIQGDYGYTF. The CDR3 DNA reads TGTGCCATCCAGGGGGACTATGGCTACACCTTC.

This clone showed up just once. Distinct nucleotide sequences in the sample also encode this CDR3. This rearrangement joins TRBV6-5 to TRBJ2-7; TRBD1 matches 8 bases. The CDR3 extends over 14 amino acids. Trimming removed 0 bases from V and 3 bases from J; junction bases left unmatched: 1. Germline lookup yields CDR1 MNHEY and CDR2 SVGAGI. The DNA for the CDR3 is TGTGCCAGCAGTTACTCAGGACAGGGCTACGAGCAGTACTTC. It translates to CASSYSGQGYEQYF.

The CDR3 DNA reads TGCAGCATAGACGGCTCCGCGGGAGATACGCAGTATTTT. As protein: CSIDGSAGDTQYF. V is TRBV29-1 and J is TRBJ2-3; possible D gene TRBD2, 5 bases. V was trimmed by 8 bases and J by 5 bases, leaving 17 bases between them. This CDR3 is 13 amino acids long. Germline CDR1 and CDR2: SQVTM and ANQGSEA.

Only one count was recorded for this clone. This sequence joins TRBV30 and TRBJ1-4; possibly TRBD1 for D (6 bases). This CDR3 is 15 amino acids long. Germline lookup yields CDR1 GTSNPN and CDR2 SVGIG (reference sequence). V was trimmed by 0 bases and J by 1 base, leaving 9 bases between them. DNA for the CDR3: TGTGCCTGGAGTGTACAGGGCAGAACTAATGAAAAACTGTTTTTT. Its protein is CAWSVQGRTNEKLFF. Combining the CDR3 with reference TRBV30 and TRBJ1-4 gives the whole variable domain SQTIHQWPATLVQPVGSPLSLECTVEGTSNPNLYWYRQAAGRGLQLLFYSVGIGQISSEVPQNLSASRPQDRQFILSSKKLLLSDSGFYLCAWSVQGRTNEKLFFGSGTQLSVL.

V gene TRBV11-1 combines with J gene TRBJ1-2, with 9 bases fitting TRBD1. CDR3 length: 14 residues. Germline V gene data show CDR1 as SGHAT and CDR2 as FQDESV (reference sequence). After removal of 5 bases from V and 4 bases from J, the junction contained 5 bases not matched to a gene. The CDR3 DNA reads TGTGCCAGCAGCCCGATGGGACAGGGCTATGGCTACACCTTC. Translated: CASSPMGQGYGYTF. The entire variable domain, with the rest obtained from reference TRBV11-1 and TRBJ1-2, is as follows: EAEVAQSPRYKITEKSQAVAFWCDPISGHATLYWYRQILGQGPELLVQFQDESVVDDSQLPKDRFSAERLKGVDSTLKIQPAELGDSAMYLCASSPMGQGYGYTFGSGTRLTVV.

CDR3 in DNA: TGTGCCAGTAGTCAAAACCGGATTAGCAATCAGCCCCAGCATTTT. The encoded protein is CASSQNRISNQPQHF. V gene TRBV19 combines with J gene TRBJ1-5; unclear D gene. The CDR3 covers 15 residues. Trimming took off 5 bases at V and 0 bases at J, with 11 bases between the two ends. From germline, CDR1 is LNHDA and CDR2 SQIVND (reference sequence).

The V gene is TRBV5-1, the J gene TRBJ1-2; 8 nucleotides match TRBD1. The CDR3 is made up of 14 amino acids. Germline CDR1 and CDR2: SGHRS and YFSETQ. J gave up 9 bases and V 3 bases, and 10 bases lay outside the gene matches. The CDR3 DNA sequence: TGCGCCAGCAGCTCGGGGACAGGTTGGAGGAGCTACACCTTC. As protein: CASSSGTGWRSYTF.

The V and J genes are TRBV2 and TRBJ2-1, with TRBD2 matching 11 bases. Germline trimming cut 5 bases from V and 8 bases from J; bases unmatched to any gene: 11. CDR3 length equals 16 residues. Germline V gives CDR1 SNHLY, CDR2 FYNNEI. CDR3 sequence (DNA): TGTGCCAGCAGTCTAAGCGGAACTAGCGGGGGCGATGAGCAGTTCTTC. Protein sequence: CASSLSGTSGGDEQFF.

The chain employs TRBV29-1 and TRBJ2-3; the D is unclear. V dropped 3 bases and J dropped 4 bases, with 11 bases sitting between them. Per germline, CDR1 SQVTM and CDR2 ANQGSEA. The CDR3 runs 13 residues. The CDR3 is CSVEANPPDTQYF. In DNA form, the CDR3 reads TGCAGCGTTGAGGCCAACCCCCCAGATACGCAGTATTTT.

This clone was seen at least ten times. The genes are TRBV5-3 and TRBJ1-3; D gene uncertain. TRBV5-3 is identified as an open reading frame with a role that is uncertain. There are 15 residues in the CDR3. With 2 bases removed from V and 0 bases from J, the gap between germline ends came to 9 bases. This CDR3 reads CARSLGNPSGNTIYF. The DNA for the CDR3 is TGTGCCAGAAGCTTAGGCAATCCCTCTGGAAACACCATATATTTT.

The DNA for the CDR3 is TGTGCCAGCAGCCAAGGGGAGGGCGGAAGCTCCTACGAGCAGTACTTC. As protein: CASSQGEGGSSYEQYF. J is TRBJ2-7 and V is TRBV4-2; TRBD2 aligns across 7 bases. Germline V gene lookup returns CDR1 LGHNA and CDR2 YNFKEQ. The CDR3 contains 16 residues. Losses at the gene ends were 1 base for V and 0 bases for J; bases not matched to a gene: 6.

The chain uses TRBV5-1 and TRBJ2-7; possibly TRBD1 for D (6 bases). CDR3 length: 13 amino acids. The germline V gene encodes CDR1 SGHRS and CDR2 YFSETQ. V was pared by 2 bases and J by 5 bases, with 11 bases between. CDR3 amino acids: CASSFQGMDEQYF. The CDR3 nucleotides are TGCGCCAGCAGCTTTCAGGGGATGGACGAGCAGTACTTC.

This chain links TRBV4-1 with TRBJ2-3; 11 bases are a match to TRBD2. The ends lost 4 bases at V and 6 bases at J; junction bases unmatched: 12. Germline CDR1 is MGHRA and CDR2 is YSYEKL. This CDR3 region has 17 residues. CDR3 region: CASSRGGLAALGDTQYF. DNA of the CDR3: TGCGCCAGCAGCCGAGGGGGACTAGCGGCCTTAGGGGATACGCAGTATTTT.

Regarding this clone: This clone may be a read error of a much larger clone one base away. This chain joins TRBV6-5 and TRBJ1-4; possibly TRBD1 for D (5 bases). The CDR3 spans 14 residues. Germline V gene data show CDR1 as MNHEY and CDR2 as SVGAGI. V shed 7 bases and J shed 8 bases, with 17 bases lying between them. The CDR3 is CASKAGIGEEKLFF. The DNA for the CDR3 is TGTGCCAGCAAAGCCGGGATAGGGGAAGAAAAACTGTTTTTT.

This chain connects TRBV7-2 to TRBJ2-5, with TRBD1 matching over 8 bases. This CDR3 region has 15 residues. Germline CDR1 SGHTA, CDR2 FQGNSA. V trimming: 4 bases; J trimming: 5 bases; junction bases outside the gene matches: 9. The CDR3 DNA follows: TGTGCCAGCAGCTCAGACAGGGGTACTTACGAGACCCAGTACTTC. The encoded protein is CASSSDRGTYETQYF.

In nucleotides, the CDR3 is TGTGCCAGTAGTATCGGGGGCCTCTCTGGGGCCAACGTCCTGACTTTC. It codes for CASSIGGLSGANVLTF. This chain joins TRBV19 and TRBJ2-6; the D gene could be TRBD1 or TRBD2 (6 bases each). Germline values: CDR1 LNHDA, CDR2 SQIVND (reference sequence). The length of the CDR3 is 16 residues. V lost 3 bases, J lost 0 bases, and 9 bases lay in between.